Sequencing of this T cell receptor (beta chain) was carried out in a study of shared clonotypes between healthy human individuals. Looked up from germline, CDR1 is SGDLS and CDR2 is YYNGEE. This CDR3 region has 16 residues. Germline trimming cut 0 bases from V and 9 bases from J; bases unmatched to any gene: 8. Authors' analysis steps: Filtering of immunoSEQ junctional sequences could not match full-length read filtering. Sequenced by immunoSEQ multiplex PCR; TCRdb stores in-frame clones only, minus some. The V and J calls and clone size are taken from that table; D and trimming were inferred from the DNA. The table shows more than 400,000 clones, with almost 97% occurring only once.

The source is a woman in her twenties or thirties in good health. The chain links TRBV9 to TRBJ2-1, with 11 bases aligning to TRBD2. Input material: naive CD4+ T cells sorted from blood. The subset denotes: CD45RA+ positively selected. The CDR3 loop is CASSVVLTSGISEQFF. The CDR3, as DNA: TGTGCCAGCAGCGTAGTTCTGACTAGCGGGATTAGTGAGCAGTTCTTC. Looking up the rest from reference TRBV9 and TRBJ2-1 gives the full variable domain: DSGVTQTPKHLITATGQRVTLRCSPRSGDLSVYWYQQSLDQGLQFLIQYYNGEERAKGNILERFSAQQFPDLHSELNLSSLELGDSALYFCASSVVLTSGISEQFFGPGTRLTVL.